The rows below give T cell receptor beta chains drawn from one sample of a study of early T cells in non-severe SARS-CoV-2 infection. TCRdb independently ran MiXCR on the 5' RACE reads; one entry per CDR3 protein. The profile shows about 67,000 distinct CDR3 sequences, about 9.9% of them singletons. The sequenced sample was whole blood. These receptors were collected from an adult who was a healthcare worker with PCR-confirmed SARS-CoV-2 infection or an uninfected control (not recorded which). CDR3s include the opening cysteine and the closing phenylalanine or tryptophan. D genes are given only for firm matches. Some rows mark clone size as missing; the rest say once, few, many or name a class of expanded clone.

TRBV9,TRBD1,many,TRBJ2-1,CASSVEGAGYGEQFF,TGTGCCAGCAGCGTAGAGGGGGCAGGGTACGGTGAGCAGTTCTTC
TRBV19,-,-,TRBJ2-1,CASSSGSYNEQFF,TGTGCCAGTAGTAGCGGGTCCTACAATGAGCAGTTCTTC
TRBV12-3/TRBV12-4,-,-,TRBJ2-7,CASTSGDTYSYEQYF,TGTGCCAGCACCTCTGGGGACACCTACTCCTACGAGCAGTACTTC
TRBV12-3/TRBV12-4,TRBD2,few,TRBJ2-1,CASSLVGLAGRYNEQFF,TGTGCCAGCAGTCTAGTAGGGCTAGCGGGACGGTACAATGAGCAGTTCTTC
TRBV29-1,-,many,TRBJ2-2,CSVDIGATGELFF,TGCAGCGTTGACATTGGGGCTACCGGGGAGCTGTTTTTT
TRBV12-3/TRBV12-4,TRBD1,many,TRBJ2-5,CASSTDRGYFQTQYF,TGTGCCAGCAGTACGGACAGGGGTTATTTCCAGACCCAGTACTTC
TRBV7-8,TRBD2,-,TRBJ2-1,CASSFLAGGRGEQFF,TGTGCCAGCAGCTTCCTAGCGGGAGGGCGGGGGGAGCAGTTCTTC
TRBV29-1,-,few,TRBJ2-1,CSVSRTEQFF,TGCAGCGTTTCCAGGACTGAGCAGTTCTTC
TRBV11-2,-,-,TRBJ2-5,CASSSRQGEGETQYF,TGTGCCAGCAGCTCTAGGCAGGGGGAGGGAGAGACCCAGTACTTC
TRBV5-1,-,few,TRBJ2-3,CASSFASTDTQYF,TGCGCCAGCAGCTTTGCGAGCACAGATACGCAGTATTTT
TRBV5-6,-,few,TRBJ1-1,CASSLEARNTEAFF,TGTGCCAGCAGCTTGGAGGCCAGAAACACTGAAGCTTTCTTT
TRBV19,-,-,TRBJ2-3,CASNSWDTDTQYF,TGTGCCAGTAACTCGTGGGACACAGATACGCAGTATTTT
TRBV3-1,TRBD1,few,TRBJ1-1,CASADRVKAFF,TGTGCCAGCGCTGACAGGGTTAAAGCTTTCTTT
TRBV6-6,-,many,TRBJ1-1,CASSYPTGTEAFF,TGTGCCAGCAGTTACCCGACGGGCACTGAAGCTTTCTTT
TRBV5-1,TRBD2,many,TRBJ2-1,CASSRGLAGYNEQFF,TGCGCCAGCAGCAGGGGACTAGCGGGCTACAATGAGCAGTTCTTC
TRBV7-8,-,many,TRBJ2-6,CASSSYRAPGANVLTF,TGTGCCAGCAGCTCCTACAGGGCCCCCGGGGCCAACGTCCTGACTTTC
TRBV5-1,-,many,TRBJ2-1,CASSPGRSLPEQFF,TGCGCCAGCAGCCCGGGACGGTCCCTCCCTGAGCAGTTCTTC
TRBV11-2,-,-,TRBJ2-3,CASSTLRGWDTQYF,TGTGCCAGCAGCACTCTGAGGGGATGGGATACGCAGTATTTT
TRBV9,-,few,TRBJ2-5,CASSAYQETQYF,TGTGCCAGCAGCGCCTATCAAGAGACCCAGTACTTC
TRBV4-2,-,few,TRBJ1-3,CASSQGDSGNTIYF,TGTGCCAGCAGCCAAGGGGATTCTGGAAACACCATATATTTT
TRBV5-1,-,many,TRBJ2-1,CASSLRGLGLYNEQFF,TGCGCCAGCAGCTTGCGGGGGCTAGGTCTCTACAATGAGCAGTTCTTC
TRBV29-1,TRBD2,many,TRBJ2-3,CSVEGTSTADTQYF,TGCAGCGTTGAGGGGACTAGCACTGCAGATACGCAGTATTTT
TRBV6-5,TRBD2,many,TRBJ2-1,CASSRRVAGDNEQFF,TGTGCCAGCAGTCGCCGGGTTGCGGGGGACAATGAGCAGTTCTTC
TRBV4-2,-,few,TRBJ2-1,CASSQVGGGSRNEQFF,TGTGCCAGCAGCCAAGTGGGTGGGGGAAGTCGCAATGAGCAGTTCTTC
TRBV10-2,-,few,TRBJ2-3,CASSESGDTQYF,TGCGCCAGCAGTGAGTCAGGGGATACGCAGTATTTT
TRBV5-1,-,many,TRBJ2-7,CASSLGQEIAYEQYF,TGCGCCAGCAGCTTGGGACAGGAGATCGCCTACGAGCAGTACTTC
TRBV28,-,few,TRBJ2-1,CASSLPQAGAINEQFF,TGTGCCAGCAGTTTACCCCAGGCAGGGGCAATTAATGAGCAGTTCTTC
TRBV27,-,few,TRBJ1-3,CASSFSRAPGNTIYF,TGTGCCAGCAGTTTCAGCAGGGCCCCTGGAAACACCATATATTTT
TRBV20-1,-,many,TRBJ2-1,CSARSRDDSYNEQFF,TGCAGTGCTAGGTCCAGGGACGATTCCTACAATGAGCAGTTCTTC
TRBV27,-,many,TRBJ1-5,CASSLRGGPNQPQHF,TGTGCCAGCAGTTTGAGGGGGGGGCCGAATCAGCCCCAGCATTTT
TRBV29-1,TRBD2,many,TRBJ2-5,CSVVSAGGGETQYF,TGCAGCGTTGTCTCCGCGGGAGGAGGGGAGACCCAGTACTTC
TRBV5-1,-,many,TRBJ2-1,CASSLQGMDNEQFF,TGCGCCAGCAGCTTGCAGGGAATGGACAATGAGCAGTTCTTC
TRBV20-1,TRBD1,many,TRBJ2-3,CSATGTDIQYF,TGCAGTGCTACCGGGACAGATATACAGTATTTT
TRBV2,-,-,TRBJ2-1,CAGGRDYNEQFF,TGTGCCGGAGGGCGGGACTACAATGAGCAGTTCTTC
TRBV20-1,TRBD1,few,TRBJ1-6,CSARAQGGSLHF,TGCAGTGCTAGAGCACAGGGGGGTTCCCTCCACTTT
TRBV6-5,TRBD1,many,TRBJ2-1,CASSGTAHYNEQFF,TGTGCCAGCAGTGGGACAGCTCACTACAATGAGCAGTTCTTC
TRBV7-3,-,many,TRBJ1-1,CASSLQGRGTEAFF,TGTGCCAGCAGCTTACAGGGACGGGGCACTGAAGCTTTCTTT
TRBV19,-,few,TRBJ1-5,CASSIVHSVPRPQHF,TGTGCCAGTAGTATAGTGCACAGTGTCCCTCGGCCCCAGCATTTT
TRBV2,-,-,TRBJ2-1,CASSTDYPKQFF,TGTGCCAGCAGTACGGACTACCCAAAGCAGTTCTTC
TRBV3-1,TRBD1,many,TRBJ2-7,CASSRGTESTEQYF,TGTGCCAGCAGCCGTGGGACAGAAAGTACGGAGCAGTACTTC
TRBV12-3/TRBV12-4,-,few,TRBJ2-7,CASSGPTYEQYF,TGTGCCAGCAGTGGTCCGACCTACGAGCAGTACTTC
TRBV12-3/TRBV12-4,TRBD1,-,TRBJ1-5,CASSLDSTGAAVWAQHF,TGTGCCAGCAGCCTAGACTCGACAGGGGCCGCCGTTTGGGCCCAGCATTTT
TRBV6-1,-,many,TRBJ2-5,CAIHLFQTQYF,TGTGCCATCCACCTTTTTCAGACCCAGTACTTC
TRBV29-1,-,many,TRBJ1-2,CSVGQNYGYTF,TGCAGCGTTGGACAGAACTATGGCTACACCTTC
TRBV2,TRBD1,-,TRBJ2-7,CASSEEGQGGGEQYF,TGTGCCAGCAGTGAAGAGGGACAGGGGGGCGGCGAGCAGTACTTC